The T cell receptor beta chain described here comes from a study of Tregs in tolerant kidney transplant recipients. Mixed chimerism was transient after nonmyeloablative marrow transplants from related graft donors. This clone was observed a handful of times. V lost 4 bases to trimming and J lost 4 bases, with 8 bases between them. Germline CDR1 MDHEN, CDR2 SYDVKM. This CDR3 spans 12 amino acids. The table came from immunoSEQ multiplex PCR; TCRdb's copy has only in-frame clones and leaves some out. The sample consists of about 64,000 clones, 70% to 90% of them appearing once. This sequence was found in a human patient who received a combined kidney and bone marrow transplant. Some T cells may have come from the graft donor. The chain carries TRBV28 and TRBJ2-7; weak D call: TRBD2 (6 bases). Sequenced here: CD4+ T cells from blood (PBMCs), sampled 6 months after the transplant. The DNA for the CDR3 is TGTGCCAGCAGTTGGACTACATACGAGCAGTACTTC. The encoded protein is CASSWTTYEQYF. The whole variable domain, filled in from reference TRBV28 and TRBJ2-7, reads DVKVTQSSRYLVKRTGEKVFLECVQDMDHENMFWYRQDPGLGLRLIYFSYDVKMKEKGDIPEGYSVSREKKERFSLILESASTNQTSMYLCASSWTTYEQYFGPGTRLTVT.